These 12 T cell receptor beta chains came from one sample sequenced in a study of T cell responses to AZD1222 COVID-19 vaccine. Here immunoSEQ multiplex PCR was the method, and the copy in TCRdb shows in-frame clones only, minus some. The table lists roughly 140,000 clones, roughly 92% of them singletons. The material sequenced was peripheral blood, taken 28 days after the second AZD1222 dose. These receptors all stem from an adult who received the AZD1222 COVID-19 vaccine.

The chain employs TRBV3-1 (or the pseudogene TRBV3-2) and TRBJ1-1; D is undetermined. The germline V gene has CDR1 LGHDT and CDR2 YNNKEL (reference sequence). This CDR3 region has 15 residues. V was pared by 3 bases and J by 5 bases, with 16 bases between. The CDR3 nucleotides read TGTGCCAGCAGCCACTCGATCAGGTTGGCGACTGAAGCTTTCTTT. It encodes CASSHSIRLATEAFF.

The genes are TRBV2 and TRBJ1-2; D remains ambiguous. The CDR3 is made up of 11 amino acids. CDR1 and CDR2 (germline): SNHLY, FYNNEI. Deletions cut 3 bases from V and 6 bases from J, with 5 bases between. The CDR3 region has the DNA TGTGCCAGCAGTGACAGAGATGGCTACACCTTC. Protein: CASSDRDGYTF.

The chain is built from TRBV30 and TRBJ1-1; D gene uncertain. V was cut by 0 bases and J by 6 bases, with 8 bases left in between. This CDR3 region has 12 residues. Germline V lookup: CDR1 GTSNPN, CDR2 SVGIG (reference sequence). The CDR3 bases are TGTGCCTGGAGTGTGGGTGTAGCTGAAGCTTTCTTT. This encodes CAWSVGVAEAFF. Looking up the rest from reference TRBV30 and TRBJ1-1 gives the full variable domain: SQTIHQWPATLVQPVGSPLSLECTVEGTSNPNLYWYRQAAGRGLQLLFYSVGIGQISSEVPQNLSASRPQDRQFILSSKKLLLSDSGFYLCAWSVGVAEAFFGQGTRLTVV.

The chain has TRBV14 and TRBJ1-6; D unresolved. CDR3 size: 14 residues. V lost 3 bases and J 7 bases, leaving 10 bases between the germline ends. CDR1 is SGHDN, CDR2 FVKESK, per germline. The CDR3 loop is CASSHEVWNSPLHF. The CDR3 bases are TGTGCCAGCAGCCATGAGGTTTGGAATTCACCCCTCCACTTT. Together with reference TRBV14 and TRBJ1-6, the CDR3 gives the full variable domain: EAGVTQFPSHSVIEKGQTVTLRCDPISGHDNLYWYRRVMGKEIKFLLHFVKESKQDESGMPNNRFLAERTGGTYSTLKVQPAELEDSGVYFCASSHEVWNSPLHFGNGTRLTVT.

J is TRBJ1-1 and V is TRBV29-1; 7 bases line up with TRBD1. Unmatched junction bases numbered 10, after V lost 7 bases and J lost 8 bases. Germline V gene lookup returns CDR1 SQVTM and CDR2 ANQGSEA. The CDR3 runs 12 residues. The CDR3 protein is CSAGTEDREAFF. The CDR3 DNA reads TGCAGCGCTGGGACCGAGGACAGGGAAGCTTTCTTT. Full variable domain (rest looked up from reference TRBV29-1 and TRBJ1-1): SAVISQKPSRDICQRGTSLTIQCQVDSQVTMMFWYRQQPGQSLTLIATANQGSEATYESGFVIDKFPISRPNLTFSTLTVSNMSPEDSSIYLCSAGTEDREAFFGQGTRLTVV.

V and J are TRBV24-1 and TRBJ1-2, with 8 bases matching TRBD1. The CDR3 has 14 amino acids. The J segment lost 8 bases and the V segment lost 4 bases, leaving 8 bases of the junction unmatched. CDR1 is KGHDR and CDR2 is SFDVKD in the germline V gene. The CDR3 coding sequence is TGTGCCACCAGTGACCCAGGGGGCCCGGAAGGCTACACCTTC. This codes for CATSDPGGPEGYTF.

The chain links TRBV6-5 to TRBJ2-1; D possibly corresponds to TRBD2 (5 bases). Trimming took off 2 bases at V and 0 bases at J, with 8 bases between the two ends. The CDR3 is 15 amino acids. CDR1 and CDR2 from the germline V gene are MNHEY and SVGAGI. As DNA, the CDR3 is TGTGCCAGCAGTTACGGGAGTTCCTCCTACAATGAGCAGTTCTTC. Translated, it gives CASSYGSSSYNEQFF.

This clone was recorded a few times. The chain carries TRBV3-1 (or the pseudogene TRBV3-2) and TRBJ2-7; perhaps D is TRBD1 or TRBD2 (5 bases each). The ends were cut back, 1 base at V and 7 bases at J, with 14 bases in the middle. The CDR3 has 14 residues. Germline values: CDR1 LGHDT, CDR2 YNNKEL (reference sequence). The CDR3 nucleotides read TGTGCCAGCAGCCAAGCGGGGCAGCTTGGAGAGCAGTACTTC. It specifies CASSQAGQLGEQYF.

This clone was observed a single time. The gene calls are TRBV27 and TRBJ1-1; 9 bases are a match to TRBD1. J was trimmed by 1 base and V by 5 bases; bases with no gene match: 8. The CDR3 length is 16 residues. Germline V gene sequence: CDR1 MNHEY, CDR2 SMNVEV (reference sequence). CDR3 in amino acids: CASSPYRGRSNTEAFF. CDR3 sequence (DNA): TGTGCCAGCAGTCCTTACAGGGGGCGTTCGAACACTGAAGCTTTCTTT.

The rearrangement links TRBV5-1 to TRBJ1-3; the D is unclear. This CDR3 spans 12 amino acids. The V gene's germline CDR1 is SGHRS and CDR2 YFSETQ. V lost 4 bases and J 2 bases, leaving 4 bases between the germline ends. CDR3: CASSPAGNTIYF. In DNA form, the CDR3 reads TGCGCCAGCAGCCCCGCTGGAAACACCATATATTTT.

The chain recombines TRBV7-6 with TRBJ2-7, with TRBD1 matching over 11 bases. The germline V gene encodes CDR1 SGHVS and CDR2 FNYEAQ. This CDR3 is built from 13 residues. The CDR3 DNA is TGTGCCAGCAGCTTGGAGGACAGGGGGCGAGTGATCGTC. This codes for CASSLEDRGRVIV.

The chain couples TRBV5-1 to TRBJ1-3, with a possible D match to TRBD1 (5 bases). This CDR3 comprises 14 residues. V was cut by 0 bases and J by 3 bases, with 7 bases left in between. CDR1 and CDR2 from the germline V gene are SGHRS and YFSETQ. The CDR3 DNA follows: TGCGCCAGCAGCTTGGTTGACAGTGGAAACACCATATATTTT. Residues: CASSLVDSGNTIYF.